Described below is a single TCR beta chain sequence and its context. What antigen it recognizes has not been identified. Base qualities are not recorded, but no much larger clone differs from it by a single base. The data stem from a study of cytomegalovirus exposure and HLA in healthy donors (dated by TCRdb to about 2017). Concerning the study at large: According to an earlier analysis of several hundred of the donors, some 180 million T cells yielded approximately 120 million unique TCR beta sequences and 276 Gb of sequence data. In the later analysis, no new phenotypic data were used to find candidate immune exposures; instead, reliance was placed on TCR beta sequences and their occurrence across donors. An earlier analysis of 587 of the donors used high-throughput TCR beta sequencing to judge whether each TCR beta V gene segment behaved as functional or pseudogenic. Across roughly 420 genotyped donors of the cohort, an average of approximately 240,000 unique TCR beta nucleotide sequences per donor were sequenced, and approximately 17% of those sequences were non-productive. High-throughput TCR immunosequencing, statistical association of individual TCRs with disease status, and machine learning were combined to predict cytomegalovirus infection status. The T cell repertoires of about 700 subjects were profiled by immunosequencing and related to cytomegalovirus serostatus. Every repertoire in the discovery cohort had been generated on one and the same sequencing platform. Class I and class II HLA loci were covered by the typing at four-digit resolution. The number of typed donors differed by locus: about 629-640 for A, B, C, DRB1 and DQB1; 522 for DQA1; some 610 for DPA1; and around 470 for DPB1. The study was designed to test whether signatures of past pathogen exposure could be identified by cataloging public T cell receptors. Among the approximately 400 genotyped donors, approximately 81% belonged to the genetic ancestry cluster associated with self-reported Caucasian donors. Besides the first cohort of 500 to 700 subjects, a separate validation cohort made up of roughly 130 different subjects was used. An early release covering 500 to 750 HLA-typed donors comprised about 300 gigabases of sequencing data and about 90 million unique TCR sequences. A later genetic analysis took genome-wide SNP genotypes for 398 of the 666 donors and used that subset as a discovery cohort. To study patterns of TCR occurrence, a later analysis re-analyzed previously published TCR beta repertoires from 550 to 800 donors and added high-resolution HLA genotyping. Five DR-DQ haplotypes were treated as single units for association and clustering because of strong linkage in the cohort. Donor age, sex, ethnicity and CMV serostatus were compiled together with the repertoire data. Study-wide conclusions, independent of this receptor: In a later analysis, HLA-associated TCR beta chains were found to be more clonally expanded and to have lower generation probabilities than equally common non-associated chains. In the study, about 150 TCR beta chains were listed as associated with cytomegalovirus. Only TCR beta chains were sequenced in this cohort, and the absence of alpha or paired-chain data limited detectable features. Several of the top co-occurrence clusters appeared to be linked to parvovirus B19, influenza, CMV and Epstein-Barr virus, according to a later analysis. While some public TCRs were present in many individuals, most TCR sequences turned up only very rarely across donors. According to the authors, the approach could potentially be generalized to other disease states and immunological phenotypes. Sequencing depth was assumed to be roughly uniform across donors in the presence/absence analyses, though that assumption may not hold. An association between a missense DCLRE1C variant and V-gene and J-gene trimming of TCR beta chains was found in a later genetic analysis and replicated in an independent cohort. Around 16 rarely observed V segments, including chromosome 9 orphons, were excluded from the earlier analysis of some 590 of the donors because counts were too low. For the cohort, immune exposure information was limited to CMV serostatus. A later analysis associated about 17,000 TCR beta sequences with specific HLA alleles at a false discovery rate of 0.05. Broadly in line with IMGT annotations, most TCR beta V segments showed up in productive rearrangements about 90% or about 30% of the time in an earlier analysis of 587 of the donors. In a later analysis, the rate of TCR association differed among HLA loci, with DRB1 alleles having the most associated TCRs and HLA-C alleles having the fewest. A group of highly shared sequence variants was considered likely to be a technical artifact of the sequencing pipeline. When HLA alleles, especially DR and DQ, strongly co-occurred, TCR associations were difficult to assign to individual alleles. Three of the identified cytomegalovirus-associated TCR beta chains were confirmed in vitro to be specific for cytomegalovirus antigens. A further reported finding was that TCR beta sequences accurately predicted the HLA-A and HLA-B alleles for most subjects in the first cohort. Most CMV-associated TCR beta chains appeared to be HLA-restricted in a later analysis, and the HLA associations seemed to be driven largely by CMV exposure. Because some donors lacked HLA typing at each locus, the association tests relied only on the typed subset. Correlated functional status among segregating V segments might be attributable to linkage disequilibrium, but an unknown experimental factor could not be ruled out. Some IMGT-functional V segments, including TRBV6-2 and TRBV6-3, could not be distinguished by the 87-base-pair reads and were therefore excluded. A later genetic analysis reported fewer N-insertions in productive TCRs among donors in an Asian-associated ancestry cluster than the roughly 620-donor mean. The classifier was reported to diagnose cytomegalovirus status with high specificity and sensitivity in both the original and validation cohorts.

Libraries were prepared through the immunoSEQ multiplex PCR assay. A mixture of 60 forward primers for TCR Vbeta segments and 13 reverse primers for TCR Jbeta segments was used in the multiplex PCR. The CDR3 region of rearranged TCR beta genes was amplified from genomic DNA by a multiplex PCR assay. On the Illumina HiSeq System, the amplified TCR beta libraries were sequenced as 87-base-pair reads. As for how the authors treated the data: A later analysis counted tens of millions of unique TCR beta chains across the 640 or so repertoires, and 9.5 million to 11 million of these chains were shared by at least two donors. A nearest-neighbor algorithm error-corrected the raw reads and collapsed the reads into unique sequences, merging closely related sequences to remove PCR and sequencing errors. CDR3 sequences were aligned to IMGT reference sequences to assign V, D and J gene segments. Each retained sequence needed at least a six-nucleotide match to both a V gene segment and a J gene segment. A rearrangement was called productive if the CDR3 had no stop codons and remained in frame with V and J, and every other rearrangement was called non-productive. CDR3 was defined by IMGT convention, running from the second conserved V-encoded cysteine to the conserved J-encoded phenylalanine. The earlier analysis of some 540 of the donors excluded any sequence lacking an unambiguous match to a single V gene segment. In an earlier analysis of around 590 of the donors, a V segment was called functional when productive rearrangements were above 56.7%, and segregating when the standard deviation between donors exceeded 5%. A statistical classification framework was built for diagnosing cytomegalovirus status from the catalog of TCR beta chain sequences. A later analysis assigned V and J genes by comparing TCR nucleotide sequences with IMGT/GENE-DB human TR gene sequences. In a later analysis, CDR3 sequences and most-parsimonious VDJ recombination scenarios were assigned using the TCRdist pipeline. In a later analysis, each TCR beta chain was defined by its CDR3 amino acid sequence together with its V-gene family, and reads lacking a unique V-gene family were excluded. To address suspected cross-contamination and a sequencing artifact, a later analysis removed 550 to 750 highly shared, low-generation-probability nucleotide sequences. A later analysis calculated a clonal expansion index for each public chain from normalized within-repertoire ranks of inferred template counts. In a later analysis, generation probabilities were computed with a VDJ recombination model fitted to out-of-frame rearrangements, and the resulting probabilities were checked against IGoR. Hypergeometric tests were used in a later analysis to score TCR-TCR, TCR-HLA and TCR-CMV co-occurrence, with a repertoire-size bias correction applied to the TCR pairs. A later analysis estimated false discovery rates by permuting HLA or CMV assignments 20 times. In a later analysis, co-occurring TCRs were grouped with DBSCAN, and TCRdist sequence similarity was added when clustering was performed within HLA-allele-positive subsets. Co-occurrence clustering excluded repertoires with fewer than 30,000 or more than 120,000 public chains, plus five with anomalous nucleotide sharing. TCRdb obtained this table from immuneACCESS and retained in-frame rearrangements with V and J assigned. These tables miss some clones; where compared with another copy, unresolved V genes account for less than half of the shortfall, and the remainder is unexplained. The DNA gave D and trimming, while V, J and clone size come from that table. This sample is represented by 150,000 or so clones; over 65% of them were singletons. Clones ranked in the top ten supply about 4.3% of the sample.

The cohort comprised under 700 healthy bone marrow donors. At the time of sampling, every cohort member was nominally healthy, though immune exposures that went unrecorded were likely present. The donor tested CMV seropositive and was one of the 289 seropositive cohort members. Every donor gave a peripheral blood sample, and the peripheral blood mononuclear cells from that sample were used for TCR beta sequencing. The Qiagen DNeasy Blood Extraction Kit was used to extract genomic DNA from the blood cell samples. The CDR3 runs 17 residues from the cysteine to the phenylalanine. The sequence is cut down to CDR3 DNA, 51 bases in frame from base 1. Via the germline V gene, CDR1 is MGHRA and CDR2 YSYEKL. V loses 1 base, J loses 0 bases, and the germline ends lie 14 bases apart.

Sequenced material: PBMCs. This chain is built from TRBV4-1 and TRBJ2-3; a weak D assignment points to TRBD2 (6 bases agree). This sequence was found in a man between 18 and 35 years old in good health and CMV-seropositive. The CDR3 sequence is CASSQVYGRDSTDTQYF. The DNA sequence is TGCGCCAGCAGCCAAGTTTACGGGCGGGACAGCACAGATACGCAGTATTTT.